This entry concerns a single T cell receptor (beta chain). Produced via immunoSEQ multiplex PCR; TCRdb's table is partial and in-frame only. Among approximately 35,000 clones listed, roughly 90% were seen once. The CDR3 runs to 13 residues. Germline lookup yields CDR1 GTSNPN and CDR2 SVGIG (reference sequence). V dropped 2 bases and J dropped 4 bases, with 12 bases sitting between them. This sample is part of a study of T cells in localized non-small cell lung cancer. The clonotype was recovered from a female donor over 55 with stage II lung adenocarcinoma. V usage is TRBV30 and J usage is TRBJ2-7; possible D gene TRBD1, 5 bases. Here the sequenced sample was peripheral blood mononuclear cells, taken before any cancer treatment. Here the CDR3 reads CAWSPKGSYEQYF. The CDR3 DNA reads TGTGCCTGGAGTCCCAAGGGGTCATACGAGCAGTACTTC.